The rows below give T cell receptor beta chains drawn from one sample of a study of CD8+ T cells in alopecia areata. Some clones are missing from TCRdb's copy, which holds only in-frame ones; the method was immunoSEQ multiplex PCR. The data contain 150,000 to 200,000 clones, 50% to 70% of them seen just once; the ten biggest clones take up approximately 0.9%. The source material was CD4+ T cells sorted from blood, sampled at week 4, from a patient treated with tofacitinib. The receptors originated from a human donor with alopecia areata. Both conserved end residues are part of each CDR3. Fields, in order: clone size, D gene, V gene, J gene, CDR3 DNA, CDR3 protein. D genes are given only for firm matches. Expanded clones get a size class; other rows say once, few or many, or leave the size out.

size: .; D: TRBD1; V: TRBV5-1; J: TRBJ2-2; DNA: TGCGCCAGCAGCTTCGGGACAGGGTTCACCGGGGAGCTGTTTTTT; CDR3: CASSFGTGFTGELFF
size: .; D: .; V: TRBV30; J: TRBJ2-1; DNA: TGTGCCTGGAGTGTATGGCGGGTGAGCTCCTACAATGAGCAGTTCTTC; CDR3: CAWSVWRVSSYNEQFF
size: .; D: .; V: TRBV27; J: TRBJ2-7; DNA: TGTGCCAGCAGTTGGGTGGAAGGGGCCTACGAGCAGTACTTC; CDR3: CASSWVEGAYEQYF
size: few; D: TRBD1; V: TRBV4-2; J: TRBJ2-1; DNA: TGTGCCAGCAGCCAAGGTACAGGGGCGTTCTTC; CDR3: CASSQGTGAFF
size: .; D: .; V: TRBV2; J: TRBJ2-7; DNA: TGTGCCAGCACCCCCGGGTACGAGCAGTACTTC; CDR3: CASTPGYEQYF
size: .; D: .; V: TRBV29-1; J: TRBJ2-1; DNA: TGCAGCGTTGTTACCAGCTCCTACAATGAGCAGTTCTTC; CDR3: CSVVTSSYNEQFF
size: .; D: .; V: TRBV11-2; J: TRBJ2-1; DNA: TGTGCCAGCAGCCGAGGGACCTACTACAATGAGCAGTTCTTC; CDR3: CASSRGTYYNEQFF
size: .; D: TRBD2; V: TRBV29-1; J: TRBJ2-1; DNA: TGCAGCGTTGTGTTATTGCGTGGGACTAGCAGTGGCAATGAGCAGTTCTTC; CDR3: CSVVLLRGTSSGNEQFF
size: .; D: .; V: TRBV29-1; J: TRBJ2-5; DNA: TGCAGCGTCGAGGGGAGCCTAGGTGGGACCCAGTACTTC; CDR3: CSVEGSLGGTQYF
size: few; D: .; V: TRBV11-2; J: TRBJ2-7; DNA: TGTGCCAGCAGCTTAGTTGACAAGCAGTACTTC; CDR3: CASSLVDKQYF
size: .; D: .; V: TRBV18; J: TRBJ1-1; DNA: TGTGCCAGCTCACCACCGCTCTCCCAGCGGACTGAAGCTTTCTTT; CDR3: CASSPPLSQRTEAFF
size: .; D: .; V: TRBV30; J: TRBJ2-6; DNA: TGTGCCTGGACAGTCTCTGGGGCCAACGTCCTGACTTTC; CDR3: CAWTVSGANVLTF
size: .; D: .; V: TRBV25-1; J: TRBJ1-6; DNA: TGTGCCAGCAGTGAAGTGACAGGTGATAATTCACCCCTCCACTTT; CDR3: CASSEVTGDNSPLHF
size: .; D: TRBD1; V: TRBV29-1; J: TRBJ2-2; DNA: TGCAGCGTTGATGGGCCCAGGGGGCTCACCGGGGAGCTGTTTTTT; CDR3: CSVDGPRGLTGELFF
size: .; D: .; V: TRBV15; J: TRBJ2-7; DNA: TGTGCCACCAGCAGAATTACTGGGGCGGGCGAAAACTACGAGCAGTACTTC; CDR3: CATSRITGAGENYEQYF
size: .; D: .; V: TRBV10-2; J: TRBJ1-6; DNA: TGCGCCAGCAGCGGCGGTAATTCACCCCTCCACTTT; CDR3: CASSGGNSPLHF
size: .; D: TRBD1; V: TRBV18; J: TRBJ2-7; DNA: TGTGCCAGCTCAACAGGGGGCCTCGATGGGGAGCAGTACTTC; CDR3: CASSTGGLDGEQYF
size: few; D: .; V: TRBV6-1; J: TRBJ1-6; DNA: TGTGCCAGCAGTGAGGGGGGCCTTCATAATTCACCCCTCCACTTT; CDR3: CASSEGGLHNSPLHF
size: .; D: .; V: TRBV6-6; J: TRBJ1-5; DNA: TGTGCCAGCAGTGACCCTACAGGGATAAATCAGCCCCAGCATTTT; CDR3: CASSDPTGINQPQHF
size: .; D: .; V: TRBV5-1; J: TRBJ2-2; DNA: TGCGCCAGCAGCCCACAGGGTCCCGGGGAGCTGTTTTTT; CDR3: CASSPQGPGELFF
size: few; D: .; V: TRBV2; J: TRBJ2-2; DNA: TGTGCCAGCAACAGGGCCGCTACCGGGGAGCTGTTTTTT; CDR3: CASNRAATGELFF